Listed below are T cell receptor beta chains from one sample, sequenced in a study of shared clonotypes between healthy human individuals. Here immunoSEQ multiplex PCR was the method, and the copy in TCRdb shows in-frame clones only, minus some. The sample holds millions of clones; approximately 93% are singletons and the top ten take about 0.37%. Material: naive CD4+ T cells from PBMCs. The origin of the receptors is a man aged 18-30 years in good health. Some clones in this sample may be carry-over from other donors' samples. Each CDR3 is given with its conserved first and last residue. The order of the fields is D gene, clone size, V gene, J gene, CDR3 DNA, CDR3 protein. A D gene is named only where the DNA matches it firmly. The size entry is marked missing in some rows and otherwise reads once, few, many or a size class.

TRBD1	.	TRBV18	TRBJ2-5	TGTGCCAGCTCACTCGAACCGGGACAGAGAACCCGTCCCCAGTACTTC	CASSLEPGQRTRPQYF
.	.	TRBV11-1	TRBJ2-7	TGTGCCAGCAGCTCCCGTTTCGCCGAGCAGTACTTC	CASSSRFAEQYF
.	few	TRBV7-9	TRBJ1-1	TGTGCCAGCAGCTCCCGGAGCGCAGCGCCTCTTGAAGCTTTCTTT	CASSSRSAAPLEAFF
TRBD1	once	TRBV5-6	TRBJ1-2	TGTGCCAGCAACTTGCAGGGGACAGATGGCTACACCTTC	CASNLQGTDGYTF
TRBD2	once	TRBV5-1	TRBJ2-5	TGCGCCAGCAGCCCCGGGGTAGGGCTAGCGGGAGGTAAAGAGACCCAGTACTTC	CASSPGVGLAGGKETQYF
TRBD2	.	TRBV5-1	TRBJ2-7	TGCGCCAGCAGCTGGGCAGGGACTAGCGGGACCTACGAGCAGTACTTC	CASSWAGTSGTYEQYF
TRBD2	.	TRBV5-4	TRBJ2-3	TGTGCCAGCAGCTTGGGGGGGACTAGCAGCACAGATACGCAGTATTTT	CASSLGGTSSTDTQYF
.	.	TRBV7-9	TRBJ1-5	TGTGCCAGCAGCTTGACAGAGGAAGGACAGCCCCAGCATTTT	CASSLTEEGQPQHF
TRBD1	few	TRBV29-1	TRBJ1-5	TGCAGCGTTGCCGGGTCAGGGGGGGATAGGCCCCAGCATTTT	CSVAGSGGDRPQHF
.	.	TRBV28	TRBJ2-5	TGTGCCAGCAACTCCGGACCGGTAGGATTCGTAAAAGAGACCCAGTACTTC	CASNSGPVGFVKETQYF
.	.	TRBV14	TRBJ2-1	TGTGCCAGCAGCCAAGTTCAGCTCTACAATGAGCAGTTCTTC	CASSQVQLYNEQFF
.	.	TRBV28	TRBJ2-4	TGTGCCGGCGCCCCCAGGGGCCCTCTCGCCAAAAACATTCAGTACTTC	CAGAPRGPLAKNIQYF
TRBD1	.	TRBV2	TRBJ1-2	TGTGCCAGCAGTCCGGACAGGGCCTCCTATGGCTACACCTTC	CASSPDRASYGYTF
.	.	TRBV4-3	TRBJ2-7	TGCGCCAGCAGCCAAGAAACAGGAACCTACGAGCAGTACTTC	CASSQETGTYEQYF
.	.	TRBV10-3	TRBJ2-5	TGTGCCATCAGTGAGTCGGGGGAGAAAGAGACCCAGTACTTC	CAISESGEKETQYF
.	.	TRBV5-1	TRBJ2-5	TGCGCCAGCAGCTTGTCACCCACAGGGAGGGAGACCCAGTACTTC	CASSLSPTGRETQYF
.	.	TRBV4-2	TRBJ1-5	TGTGCCAGCAGCCAGGGCCGGGACAGCAATCAGCCCCAGCATTTT	CASSQGRDSNQPQHF
.	.	TRBV4-1	TRBJ1-4	TGCGCCAGCAGCCAAGCGGACGGTGGAAATGAAAAACTGTTTTTT	CASSQADGGNEKLFF
TRBD2	once	TRBV7-6	TRBJ2-3	TGTGCCAGCAGCTTGGCGGGGGACGGCGGTTGGGATACGCAGTATTTT	CASSLAGDGGWDTQYF
.	once	TRBV6-6	TRBJ2-3	TGTGCCAGCAGTCAGCGCCTGGGGGATACGCAGTATTTT	CASSQRLGDTQYF
.	few	TRBV7-9	TRBJ1-1	TGTGCCAGCAGCTTCCAGGGTGCGAGCACTGAAGCTTTCTTT	CASSFQGASTEAFF
TRBD1	.	TRBV18	TRBJ1-3	TGTGCCAGCTCATTCTCCCGGGACAGGATAACTGGAAACACCATATATTTT	CASSFSRDRITGNTIYF
.	.	TRBV11-2	TRBJ1-3	TGTGCCAGCAGCTTAGCTTCCAGAAACTCTGGAAACACCATATATTTT	CASSLASRNSGNTIYF
.	few	TRBV7-9	TRBJ1-1	TGTGCCAGCAGCTCCCGGGGCCAGACTGTCGCTGAAGCTTTCTTT	CASSSRGQTVAEAFF
TRBD1	.	TRBV28	TRBJ1-2	TGTGCCAGCAGTCCTCTTGGGACAGGGGGCCGGTATGGCTACACCTTC	CASSPLGTGGRYGYTF
.	.	TRBV2	TRBJ2-1	TGTGCCAGCAGCGAGGGGAATGAGCAGTTCTTC	CASSEGNEQFF
TRBD1	.	TRBV5-4	TRBJ1-2	TGTGCCAGCAGCCAAGGGGGACAGGGGGTCTTGTGGTTGGATGGTTACACCTTC	CASSQGGQGVLWLDGYTF
TRBD2	.	TRBV6-4	TRBJ2-3	TGTGCCAGCAGTGAGTCCCATAGCGGGAGTGGTAGAGATACGCAGTATTTT	CASSESHSGSGRDTQYF
.	.	TRBV4-1	TRBJ1-4	TGCGCCAGCAGCCAGACCGGGACCCCCAGTGAAAAACTGTTTTTT	CASSQTGTPSEKLFF
TRBD2	.	TRBV9	TRBJ2-1	TGTGCCAGCAGCGGATCCGGGACTAGCGGGCCACAATATTACAATGAGCAGTTCTTC	CASSGSGTSGPQYYNEQFF
.	.	TRBV18	TRBJ1-2	TGTGCCAGCTCATTTGAGCAGGGCGGTGGCTACACCTTC	CASSFEQGGGYTF
.	.	TRBV28	TRBJ2-7	TGTGCCAGCAGTGGTCCCCGGGACACTCCTGGTTACGAGCAGTACTTC	CASSGPRDTPGYEQYF
.	.	TRBV18	TRBJ1-4	TGTGCCAGCTCACGCGACCGAAACACCCTCGAAAAACTGTTTTTT	CASSRDRNTLEKLFF
TRBD1	.	TRBV28	TRBJ1-1	TGTGCCGGCAAACAGGGGACCGGGCACACTGAAGCTTTCTTT	CAGKQGTGHTEAFF
.	.	TRBV9	TRBJ1-1	TGTGCCAGCAGCGTAGAGGCCCGAAACACTGAAGCTTTCTTT	CASSVEARNTEAFF
.	once	TRBV4-1	TRBJ2-1	TGCGCCAGCCTTGGGAAAGAGCGCCACGGTGAGCAGTTCTTC	CASLGKERHGEQFF
.	.	TRBV27	TRBJ2-2	TGTGCCAGCACTCGGGGATTGCAGACCGGGGAGCTGTTTTTT	CASTRGLQTGELFF
.	once	TRBV10-1	TRBJ2-7	TGCGCCAGCAGTGAGACCCTGACCAACGAGCAGTACTTC	CASSETLTNEQYF
TRBD1	.	TRBV4-1	TRBJ2-6	TGCGCCAGCAGCCCCGGGACAGCTGGGGCCAACGTCCTGACTTTC	CASSPGTAGANVLTF
.	.	TRBV28	TRBJ1-1	TGTGCCAGCGCTTTGGGGGTTGTCACTGAAGCTTTCTTT	CASALGVVTEAFF
.	.	TRBV28	TRBJ2-7	TGTGCCAGCAGTTTATCGGGGCAGGCCTCCTACGAGCAGTACTTC	CASSLSGQASYEQYF
.	.	TRBV7-3	TRBJ2-3	TGTGCCAGCAGCAAGGGGACTTCGGATACGCAGTATTTT	CASSKGTSDTQYF
.	.	TRBV9	TRBJ1-4	TGTGCCAGCAGCGTATTTTCCGGGGATGAAAAACTGTTTTTT	CASSVFSGDEKLFF
TRBD2	.	TRBV5-1	TRBJ2-1	TGCGCCAGCAATCAGACCGGCGGGAGGTCGTCCAATGAGCAGTTCTTC	CASNQTGGRSSNEQFF
.	.	TRBV14	TRBJ2-1	TGTGCCAGCAGCCCGGGGTTCTACAATGAGCAGTTCTTC	CASSPGFYNEQFF
.	.	TRBV30	TRBJ2-5	TGTGCCTGGAGTGTAGTAGGGGGTCTCCAAGAGACCCAGTACTTC	CAWSVVGGLQETQYF